The 11 T cell receptor beta chains presented below share a single source sample, sequenced in a study of beta chain features in type 1 diabetes. Expressed TCRB transcripts were sequenced after all isolated RNA was converted to cDNA. Libraries were prepared by immunoSEQ multiplex PCR; TCRdb keeps only in-frame clonotypes and omits some of them. The sample lists about 140,000 clones, roughly 10% seen once, with 0.65% in the top ten. Sequencing was done on a sample of central memory CD4+ T cells from blood. The receptor set was obtained from a woman aged 35 to 49 in good health.

Only a few counts were recorded for this clone. The V gene is TRBV7-8, the J gene TRBJ2-1; 12 nucleotides align to TRBD2. Germline V gene data show CDR1 as SGHVS and CDR2 as FQNEAQ. CDR3 size: 16 residues. V was pared by 4 bases and J by 4 bases, with 5 bases of the junction left unmatched. The CDR3 bases are TGTGCCAGCAGCTCATTAACTAGCGGGGGGTACAATGAGCAGTTCTTC. Its protein product is CASSSLTSGGYNEQFF.

There are a few counts of this clone. This chain joins TRBV7-2 and TRBJ2-1, with TRBD1 identical over 9 bases. V lost 5 bases and J lost 2; bases outside the gene matches: 7. The germline V gene has CDR1 SGHTA and CDR2 FQGNSA. The CDR3 totals 16 residues. CDR3 bases: TGTGCCAGCAGCCCCCCGACAGGGGGTCCCTACAATGAGCAGTTCTTC. Residues: CASSPPTGGPYNEQFF.

This clone was seen more than once but under ten times. V usage is TRBV10-3 and J usage is TRBJ1-5, with TRBD1 as a possible D gene (5 bases). This CDR3 is built from 15 residues. V lost 8 bases, J lost 5 bases, and 19 bases lay in between. In germline, CDR1 is ENHRY, CDR2 SYGVKD. The CDR3 nucleotides read TGTGCCATCGGACGGGGCGTGACGGGGGATCAGCCCCAGCATTTT. Amino acid sequence: CAIGRGVTGDQPQHF.

This clone was seen more than once but under ten times. The V gene is TRBV6-1, the J gene TRBJ2-5; 7 bases align to TRBD1. With V trimmed by 5 bases and J by 5 bases, 5 bases remained unmatched. The CDR3 totals 13 residues. Germline CDR1 MNHNS, CDR2 SASEGT. CDR3 coding DNA: TGTGCCAGCAGTCGACAGGGATGGGAGACCCAGTACTTC. Protein sequence: CASSRQGWETQYF.

This clone was counted between two and nine times. The chain carries TRBV9 and TRBJ2-7; a possible D gene is TRBD2 (7 bases). CDR3 size: 15 residues. The V gene lost 5 bases and the J gene lost 5 bases, with 20 bases spanning the gap. The germline V gene has CDR1 SGDLS and CDR2 YYNGEE. DNA of the CDR3: TGTGCCAGCAGTCCCCAGGTGGGGGGGCTCCACGAGCAGTACTTC. Amino acids: CASSPQVGGLHEQYF.

V and J are TRBV5-4 and TRBJ2-7; 7 nucleotides agree with TRBD1. CDR1 is SGHNT and CDR2 is YYREEE in the germline V gene (reference sequence). The CDR3 is 13 amino acids. With 4 bases clipped from V and 4 bases from J, the junction kept 5 bases outside the gene matches. Here the CDR3 DNA reads TGTGCCAGCAGCCGACAGGGTGGTTACGAGCAGTACTTC. Protein sequence: CASSRQGGYEQYF.

The genes are TRBV15 and TRBJ2-7; no clear D gene. V was shortened by 3 bases and J by 2 bases, with 11 bases between the two germline ends. Germline V gene lookup returns CDR1 LNHNV and CDR2 YYDKDF (reference sequence). This CDR3 has 14 residues. The CDR3 region is CATSSDGGTYEQYF. The CDR3 DNA follows: TGTGCCACCAGCAGTGACGGCGGAACCTACGAGCAGTACTTC.

The rearrangement joins TRBV7-2 to TRBJ1-1; D is undetermined. Trimming removed 5 bases from V and 1 base from J, with 11 bases in between. Germline CDR1 and CDR2: SGHTA and FQGNSA. This CDR3 has 14 residues. The CDR3 loop reads CASSLDSQNTEAFF. CDR3 sequence (DNA): TGTGCCAGCAGCCTGGACTCCCAGAACACTGAAGCTTTCTTT.

The chain recombines TRBV19 with TRBJ1-5; D is uncertain. The V gene's germline CDR1 is LNHDA and CDR2 SQIVND (reference sequence). The CDR3 is 11 amino acids. Trimming removed 1 base at V and 13 bases at J, with 8 bases between. CDR3 nucleotides: TGTGCCAGTAGTATAGGCAGGCTGCAGCATTTT. Amino acids: CASSIGRLQHF.

This clone has only a few counts. The chain uses TRBV19 and TRBJ2-7; a possible D gene is TRBD2 (6 bases). This CDR3 spans 14 amino acids. The germline CDR1 and CDR2 sequences are LNHDA and SQIVND (reference sequence). The ends were cut back, 5 bases at V and 11 bases at J, with 22 bases in the middle. This CDR3 reads CASSAGLSPHLEYF. As DNA, the CDR3 is TGTGCCAGTAGTGCGGGACTCAGCCCCCACTTGGAGTACTTC.

The chain couples TRBV21-1 to TRBJ2-3; TRBD2 is the table's D call and was not checked against the DNA. TRBV21-1 is noted as a pseudogene. CDR3 length: 16 amino acids. The CDR3 nucleotides read TGTGCCAGCAGCAAAGAAGGGAGACACCTCTCAAATACGCAGTATTTT. It translates to CASSKEGRHLSNTQYF.